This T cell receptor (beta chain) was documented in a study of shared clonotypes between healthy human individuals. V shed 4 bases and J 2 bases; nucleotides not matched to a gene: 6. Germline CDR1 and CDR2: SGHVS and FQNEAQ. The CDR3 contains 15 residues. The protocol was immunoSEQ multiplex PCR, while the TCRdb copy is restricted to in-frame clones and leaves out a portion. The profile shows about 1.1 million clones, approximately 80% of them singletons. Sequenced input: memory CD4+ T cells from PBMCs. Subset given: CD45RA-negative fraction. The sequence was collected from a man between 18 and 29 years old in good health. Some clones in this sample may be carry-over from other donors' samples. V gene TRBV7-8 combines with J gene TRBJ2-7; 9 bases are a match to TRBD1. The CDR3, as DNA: TGTGCCAGCAGCTCCCTCACAGGGGGCCCCTACGAGCAGTACTTC. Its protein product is CASSSLTGGPYEQYF. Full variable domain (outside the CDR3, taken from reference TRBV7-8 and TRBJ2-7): GAGVSQSPRYKVAKRGQDVALRCDPISGHVSLFWYQQALGQGPEFLTYFQNEAQLDKSGLPSDRFFAERPEGSVSTLKIQRTQQEDSAVYLCASSSLTGGPYEQYFGPGTRLTVT.